The present TCR beta chain was sequenced within a study of regulatory T cells in long-lasting Graves disease. Whole-study findings and limits: Persistent Graves' disease cases displayed lower TCR diversity than newly diagnosed ones. Possibly, accuracy suffered from the small sample size.

V lost 3 bases and J 9 bases, leaving 15 bases between the germline ends. The CDR3 length is 13 residues. Germline V lookup: CDR1 DFQATT, CDR2 SNEGSKA (reference sequence). This clonotype was seen many times. The antigen is unknown. This sample's time point: newly diagnosed GD, antithyroid drugs for less than 3 months. The TCR library used RNA extracted from PBMCs. Researchers made TCR beta libraries by using iRepertoire HTBI primers and running Arm-PCR on CDR3 regions. One entry per CDR3 protein results from TCRdb running MiXCR on the multiplex PCR reads. Of 200,000 to 250,000 distinct CDR3 sequences in the sample, approximately 16% were seen once.

The chain has TRBV20-1 and TRBJ2-1, with D possibly matching TRBD2 (6 bases). The specimen was peripheral blood mononuclear cells (PBMCs), collected at new diagnosis, from a patient treated with antithyroid drugs. The receptor's source is a female donor with Graves disease. DNA of the CDR3: TGCAGTGCTAGGGAATCCGGGCGGGGTGAGCAGTTCTTC. Its protein is CSARESGRGEQFF.